This TCR beta chain was observed in a study of healthy donors' naive CD4 and CD8 T cells. With 5 bases removed from V and 5 bases from J, the gap between germline ends came to 9 bases. This CDR3 region has 13 residues. The germline gives CDR1 LNHDA, CDR2 SQIVND (reference sequence). This clonotype was recorded a few times. Each TCR library used roughly 490 ng of total RNA and a linear amplification protocol. TCRdb ran MiXCR on the reads and lists one entry per CDR3 protein. In the table there are around 200,000 distinct CDR3 sequences, about 74% of which are singletons. The sequenced material came from naive CD4+ and CD8+ T cells sorted from blood, pooled from several donors. The sequence came from a pool of human donors in good health; the sample pools cells from several healthy donors. V usage is TRBV19 and J usage is TRBJ2-2; D ambiguous. CDR3 DNA sequence: TGTGCCAGTAGTTGGTACACTACCGGGGAGCTGTTTTTT. Its translation: CASSWYTTGELFF.